A selection of T cell receptor beta chains follows, all from one sample in a study of T cells after yellow fever vaccination. Each CDR3 protein gets one entry after TCRdb re-called the 5' RACE reads with MiXCR. The profile covers a few hundred thousand distinct CDR3 sequences, with around an eighth appearing a single time and around 3% taken by the ten largest. The sequences come from CD4+ T cells sorted from PBMCs, collected 15 days after the yellow fever booster vaccination. These receptors originate from a man younger than 35 who received the YFV17D yellow fever vaccine. Each CDR3 is given with its conserved first and last residue. D genes are given only for firm matches. Only part of the rows carry a size: once, few, many, or a class if the clone is expanded.

j_call d_call v_call clone_size cdr3_nt cdr3_aa
TRBJ2-1 TRBD2 TRBV5-1 - TGCGCCAGCAGCCGGATAACTAGCGGGGATACGGATGAGCAGTTCTTC CASSRITSGDTDEQFF
TRBJ1-1 - TRBV6-5 few TGTGCCAGCAGTTACTCGAGACCAACAACTGAAGCTTTCTTT CASSYSRPTTEAFF
TRBJ1-4 TRBD1 TRBV4-3 - TGCGCCAGCAGCACTCGACAGGGATATAATGAAAAACTGTTTTTT CASSTRQGYNEKLFF
TRBJ1-1 - TRBV7-9 few TGTGCCAGCAGCTTGGGAGGGGATCGGACTGAAGCTTTCTTT CASSLGGDRTEAFF
TRBJ1-1 - TRBV10-2 many TGCGCCAGCAGTGAGTACGGGGAAGCTTTCTTT CASSEYGEAFF
TRBJ1-2 - TRBV3-1 - TGTGCCAGCAGCCCCGGATGGGGGGCACGGGGCTACACCTTC CASSPGWGARGYTF
TRBJ2-5 - TRBV5-6 - TGTGCCAGCAGCTTGATTGAGGAGACCCAGTACTTC CASSLIEETQYF
TRBJ2-1 TRBD2 TRBV2 few TGTGCCAGCAAAGCGGGGGGCCCCGGTGAGCAGTTCTTC CASKAGGPGEQFF
TRBJ1-5 - TRBV29-1 - TGCAGCGTTGTAACGACCGCCAATCAGCCCCAGCATTTT CSVVTTANQPQHF
TRBJ2-5 - TRBV7-9 - TGTGCCAGCAGCTCCCACCCCCAAGAGACCCAGTACTTC CASSSHPQETQYF
TRBJ2-1 - TRBV20-1 - TGCAGTGCTATAGGGGGGGCCCCGGGAAGGTACAATGAGCAGTTCTTC CSAIGGAPGRYNEQFF
TRBJ2-4 - TRBV20-1 few TGCAGTTGGCTGGACACTGGATCCGACATTCAGTACTTC CSWLDTGSDIQYF
TRBJ1-2 - TRBV6-1 - TGTGCCAGCAGTGATTCAGGGAGCTATGGCTACACCTTC CASSDSGSYGYTF
TRBJ1-1 TRBD1 TRBV19 - TGTGCCAGTAGTACCCGACAGGGGATCACTGAAGCTTTCTTT CASSTRQGITEAFF
TRBJ2-2 TRBD1 TRBV10-3 many TGTGCCATCAGGCCGACAGGGGGCAACGGGGAGCTGTTTTTT CAIRPTGGNGELFF
TRBJ1-2 TRBD1 TRBV7-2 few TGTGCCAACGCGCCGGGACAGGGGCCCTATGGCTACACCTTC CANAPGQGPYGYTF
TRBJ2-5 TRBD2 TRBV7-3 few TGTGCCAGCAGCTTAATGGCGGGGGTTAGAGAGACCCAGTACTTC CASSLMAGVRETQYF
TRBJ2-7 TRBD2 TRBV18 many TGTGCCAGCTCACCAATGAATCCGGCGGGGGGGCCTTACGAGCAGTACTTC CASSPMNPAGGPYEQYF
TRBJ2-3 - TRBV2 few TGTGCCAGCAGCTCGGACAGTTCGGGGGCAGATACGCAGTATTTT CASSSDSSGADTQYF
TRBJ1-2 TRBD1 TRBV4-3 few TGCGCCAGCAGCCAAGAAGCTGGGACAGGCCCGGAGCGAGGCTACACCTTC CASSQEAGTGPERGYTF
TRBJ1-2 - TRBV2 - TGTGCCAGCAGCGAGCTCAGGGAGAGCCATGGCTACACCTTC CASSELRESHGYTF
TRBJ2-2 - TRBV6-7 - TGTGCCAGCAGCCCTAGGCTACCGAACACCGGGGAGCTGTTTTTT CASSPRLPNTGELFF
TRBJ2-5 - TRBV7-3 - TGTGCCAGCAGCTTAAGTGTTGGCAGGGGAGAGACCCAGTACTTC CASSLSVGRGETQYF
TRBJ1-1 TRBD1 TRBV5-1 few TGCGCCAGCTCGGGACAGGGTATGGGCACTGAAGCTTTCTTT CASSGQGMGTEAFF
TRBJ1-2 - TRBV4-1 few TGCGCCAGCAGCCAAGTGAAGCATTTCTATGGCTACACCTTC CASSQVKHFYGYTF
TRBJ2-5 - TRBV12-3/TRBV12-4 few TGTGCCAGCAGTTTAGGACTTACGAGGGCCCAGTACTTC CASSLGLTRAQYF
TRBJ1-2 - TRBV2 - TGTGCCAGCAGTGCCCTTAACTATGGCTACACCTTC CASSALNYGYTF
TRBJ1-5 - TRBV3-1 few TGTGCCAGCAGCCATGGACAGACCAATCAGCCCCAGCATTTT CASSHGQTNQPQHF
TRBJ1-4 - TRBV29-1 - TGCAGCGTTGTAGGGGTTGCAACTAATGAAAAACTGTTTTTT CSVVGVATNEKLFF
TRBJ1-1 TRBD1 TRBV3-1 - TGTGCCAGCAGCCAAGAGGGGACAGGGCTAACTTTCTTT CASSQEGTGLTFF
TRBJ2-2 - TRBV4-3 - TGCGCCAGCAGCCAAGGGGCATCCCCTAAGGCCGGGGAGCTGTTTTTT CASSQGASPKAGELFF
TRBJ2-5 TRBD2 TRBV5-1 many TGCGCCAGCAGCGGGACTAGCGGCCAAGAGACCCAGTACTTC CASSGTSGQETQYF
TRBJ1-2 - TRBV5-1 - TGCGCCAGCAGCTTGGAACCTGGGGTCTATGGCTACACCTTC CASSLEPGVYGYTF
TRBJ2-7 TRBD2 TRBV29-1 - TGCAGCGTTGAAGACGGGGAGGGTGCCTACGAGCAGTACTTC CSVEDGEGAYEQYF
TRBJ1-6 - TRBV6-6 few TGTGCCAGCAGTTACGTGGGAGGACCCCTCCACTTT CASSYVGGPLHF
TRBJ2-1 - TRBV7-9 few TGTGCCAGCAGCTTAGAATGGGAGCAGTTCTTC CASSLEWEQFF
TRBJ2-3 - TRBV4-1 few TGCGCCAGCAGCCCAGCGGCAACCACAGATACGCAGTATTTT CASSPAATTDTQYF
TRBJ2-1 - TRBV9 few TGTGCCAGCAGTCCAATGCTGGGTGGCCACAATGAGCAGTTCTTC CASSPMLGGHNEQFF
TRBJ1-2 - TRBV4-3 - TGCGCCAGCAGCCAGATGCTCGGGGGGGCGGACGGCTACACCTTC CASSQMLGGADGYTF
TRBJ1-2 - TRBV20-1 - TGCAGTGCTTTCCCGGACGAATCACCGTATGGCTACACCTTC CSAFPDESPYGYTF
TRBJ1-3 - TRBV20-1 many TGCAGTGCGGGGACTGTTCCGAGGGATGTAATCTCTGGAAACACCATATATTTT CSAGTVPRDVISGNTIYF
TRBJ1-5 - TRBV7-6 - TGTGCCAGCAGCTTAGTCCCGGCCCAAGGCCATCAGCCCCAGCATTTT CASSLVPAQGHQPQHF
TRBJ1-1 TRBD1 TRBV11-2 - TGTGCCAGCAGCTTAGTTGTGGGACAGGAGGGTGAAGCTTTCTTT CASSLVVGQEGEAFF
TRBJ1-5 - TRBV7-9 few TGTGCCAGCAGCGGCAGGGTCGATCAGCCCCAGCATTTT CASSGRVDQPQHF
TRBJ1-2 - TRBV6-6 - TGTGCCAGCAGTTACTCCAGCGGAACTTATGGCTACACCTTC CASSYSSGTYGYTF
TRBJ1-5 - TRBV7-2 - TGTGCCAGCAACCCGGGGGACAACAATCAGCCCCAGCATTTT CASNPGDNNQPQHF
TRBJ1-1 - TRBV29-1 - TGCAGCGTTTCCTCCATAATTATGAACACTGAAGCTTTCTTT CSVSSIIMNTEAFF
TRBJ2-7 TRBD1 TRBV12-3/TRBV12-4 few TGTGCCAGCAGCCTACTGACAGGGTCCTACGAGCAGTACTTC CASSLLTGSYEQYF
TRBJ2-2 TRBD1 TRBV9 - TGTGCCAGCAGCGTAGCCGACAGGGTCACCGGGGAGCTGTTTTTT CASSVADRVTGELFF
TRBJ2-7 - TRBV7-9 few TGTGCCAGCAGCTTAGGGATCGGCTACGAGCAGTACTTC CASSLGIGYEQYF